These T cell receptor beta chains were read from a single sample in a study of blood T cells in healthy people across ages. TCRdb re-analysed the 5' RACE reads in MiXCR, keeping a single row per CDR3 protein. The repertoire holds fewer than 2 million distinct CDR3 sequences, approximately 40% seen once, with 23% in the top ten. Sequencing was carried out using blood. These receptors all stem from a human donor in good health. Both conserved end residues are part of each CDR3. The D gene is left open where the match is weak. Where a row states a size, it is once, few, many or the class of an expanded clone; other rows omit it.

D gene,clone size,V gene,J gene,CDR3 length,CDR3 protein,CDR3 DNA
.,.,TRBV4-1,TRBJ1-5,14,CASSQAWNSQPQHF,TGCGCCAGCAGCCAAGCCTGGAATTCCCAGCCCCAGCATTTT
.,.,TRBV5-1,TRBJ1-4,13,CASSLGLDEKLFF,TGCGCCAGCAGCCTGGGGCTAGATGAAAAACTGTTTTTT
TRBD2,few,TRBV5-5,TRBJ2-7,16,CASSEGLAGGIYEQYF,TGTGCCAGCAGCGAGGGACTAGCGGGGGGAATCTACGAGCAGTACTTC
TRBD1,.,TRBV20-1,TRBJ1-4,14,CSARVTGVFGKLFF,TGCAGTGCTAGAGTTACAGGGGTTTTTGGAAAACTGTTTTTT
.,.,TRBV28,TRBJ1-2,15,CASSSTGGGNYGYTF,TGTGCCAGCAGTTCGACGGGGGGAGGTAACTATGGCTACACCTTC
.,.,TRBV10-3,TRBJ2-5,13,CAISGAPQETQYF,TGTGCCATCAGCGGGGCTCCTCAAGAGACCCAGTACTTC
TRBD1,.,TRBV12-3/TRBV12-4,TRBJ1-3,14,CASTLQGTGNAIYF,TGTGCCAGCACCCTACAGGGGACTGGAAACGCCATATATTTT
.,.,TRBV4-3,TRBJ1-4,13,CASSQVGGQELFF,TGCGCCAGCAGCCAAGTTGGGGGGCAGGAACTGTTTTTT
.,few,TRBV12-3/TRBV12-4,TRBJ1-2,12,CASSLWFYGYTF,TGTGCCAGCAGTTTATGGTTCTATGGCTACACCTTC
TRBD2,few,TRBV20-1,TRBJ2-1,14,CSAPLAGAYNEQFF,TGCAGTGCTCCACTAGCGGGGGCCTACAATGAGCAGTTCTTC
.,few,TRBV4-1,TRBJ1-5,17,CASSQGAGLYSNQPQHF,TGCGCCAGCAGCCAAGGGGCAGGCCTTTATAGCAATCAGCCCCAGCATTTT
TRBD2,.,TRBV24-1,TRBJ2-3,17,CATSPGATSGSTDTQYF,TGTGCCACCAGTCCGGGGGCAACTAGCGGCAGCACAGATACGCAGTATTTT
TRBD1,.,TRBV9,TRBJ2-5,15,CASSDGTGVIKTQYF,TGTGCCAGCAGCGACGGGACAGGGGTTATTAAGACCCAGTACTTC
.,few,TRBV7-8,TRBJ1-6,17,CASSFPNGDVVNSPLHF,TGTGCCAGCAGCTTCCCCAACGGGGACGTCGTTAATTCACCCCTCCACTTT
.,.,TRBV7-3,TRBJ2-1,16,CASSLMGSGSYNEQFF,TGTGCCAGCAGCTTAATGGGGTCGGGCTCCTACAATGAGCAGTTCTTC
TRBD1,few,TRBV4-2,TRBJ2-1,17,CASSQAPTGVGDNEQFF,TGTGCCAGCAGCCAAGCTCCTACAGGGGTTGGAGACAATGAGCAGTTCTTC
TRBD2,.,TRBV5-1,TRBJ2-5,15,CASSSGTSGKETQYF,TGCGCCAGCAGCTCCGGGACTAGCGGGAAAGAGACCCAGTACTTC
.,few,TRBV11-2,TRBJ2-4,14,CASSLDGHFGEQYF,TGTGCCAGCAGTTTAGACGGCCATTTTGGGGAGCAGTACTTC
TRBD2,few,TRBV12-3/TRBV12-4,TRBJ2-1,15,CASSTSGAISHEQFF,TGTGCCAGCAGTACTAGCGGGGCAATAAGTCATGAGCAGTTCTTC
TRBD1,.,TRBV28,TRBJ1-2,15,CASRDRGQGDYGYTF,TGTGCCAGCCGAGATCGCGGACAGGGAGACTATGGCTACACCTTC
.,.,TRBV29-1,TRBJ1-2,14,CSVEGVGLGYGYTF,TGCAGCGTTGAAGGAGTGGGGCTAGGCTATGGCTACACCTTC
TRBD2,few,TRBV4-3,TRBJ2-3,16,CASSHGLAGNTDTQYF,TGCGCCAGCAGCCATGGACTAGCGGGGAACACAGATACGCAGTATTTT
.,.,TRBV4-3,TRBJ2-1,15,CASSQGVPAYNEQFF,TGCGCCAGCAGCCAAGGCGTCCCAGCCTACAATGAGCAGTTCTTC
TRBD2,.,TRBV20-1,TRBJ2-1,16,CSARFLSGGAYNEQFF,TGCAGTGCTAGATTCCTTAGCGGGGGGGCCTACAATGAGCAGTTCTTC
TRBD2,few,TRBV29-1,TRBJ2-3,15,CSVVRTSGGTDTQYF,TGCAGCGTTGTAAGGACTAGCGGGGGCACAGATACGCAGTATTTT
.,.,TRBV7-7,TRBJ2-5,14,CASSSFGQQETQYF,TGTGCTAGCAGCTCCTTCGGACAGCAAGAGACCCAGTACTTC
.,few,TRBV9,TRBJ1-2,11,CASSGAGVYTF,TGTGCCAGCAGCGGGGCCGGAGTCTACACCTTC
.,once,TRBV20-1,TRBJ1-1,13,CITTQDWGTEAFF,TGCATTACGACACAGGACTGGGGCACTGAAGCTTTCTTT
.,few,TRBV6-1,TRBJ2-1,13,CASSGLARDEQFF,TGTGCCAGCAGTGGCTTGGCACGGGATGAGCAGTTCTTC
.,.,TRBV2,TRBJ1-4,13,CASSPVRDEKLFF,TGTGCCAGCAGCCCGGTCAGGGATGAAAAACTGTTTTTT
.,many,TRBV29-1,TRBJ2-5,12,CSVDGGLETQYF,TGCAGCGTTGATGGGGGGTTGGAGACCCAGTACTTC
.,few,TRBV20-1,TRBJ2-4,16,CSARLTGGGQQNIQYF,TGCAGTGCTAGACTTACTGGCGGGGGCCAACAAAACATTCAGTACTTC
.,.,TRBV3-1,TRBJ2-1,15,CASSQEWQGGLEQFF,TGTGCCAGCAGCCAAGAATGGCAGGGAGGTTTGGAGCAGTTCTTC
TRBD2,.,TRBV20-1,TRBJ2-7,15,CSARDRRGGVYEQDF,TGCAGTGCTAGAGATCGTCGGGGGGGCGTTTACGAGCAGGACTTC
.,.,TRBV7-2,TRBJ1-1,15,CASSPMGGLNTEAFF,TGTGCCAGCAGCCCGATGGGGGGTCTGAACACTGAAGCTTTCTTT
TRBD2,.,TRBV9,TRBJ2-5,14,CASSVERGGETQYF,TGTGCCAGCAGCGTAGAAAGGGGAGGGGAGACCCAGTACTTC
.,few,TRBV20-1,TRBJ2-3,15,CSATEDQGGTDTQYF,TGCAGTGCTACGGAGGACCAAGGGGGCACAGATACGCAGTATTTT
.,.,TRBV5-1,TRBJ2-7,13,CASRGSSSYEQYF,TGCGCCAGCAGGGGCAGTAGCTCCTACGAGCAGTACTTC
.,few,TRBV7-2,TRBJ2-2,15,CASSLGGYNTGELFF,TGTGCCAGCAGTTTAGGGGGTTACAACACCGGGGAGCTGTTTTTT
.,few,TRBV5-1,TRBJ2-5,12,CASSFGYETQYF,TGCGCCAGCAGCTTTGGTTATGAGACCCAGTACTTC
TRBD2,.,TRBV9,TRBJ2-2,16,CANSLRDYGYTGELFF,TGTGCCAACAGCCTCCGGGACTATGGCTACACCGGGGAGCTGTTTTTT